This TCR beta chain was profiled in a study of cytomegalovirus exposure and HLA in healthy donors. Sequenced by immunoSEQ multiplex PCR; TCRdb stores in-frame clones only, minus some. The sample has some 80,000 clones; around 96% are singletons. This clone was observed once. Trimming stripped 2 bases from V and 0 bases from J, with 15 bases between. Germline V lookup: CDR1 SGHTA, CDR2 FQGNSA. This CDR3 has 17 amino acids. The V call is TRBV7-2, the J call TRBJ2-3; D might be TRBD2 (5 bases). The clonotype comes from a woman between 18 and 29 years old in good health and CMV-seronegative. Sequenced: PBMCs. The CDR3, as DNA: TGTGCCAGCAGCTTAATCGGACTCTTAATAAGCACAGATACGCAGTATTTT. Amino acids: CASSLIGLLISTDTQYF.